This T cell receptor beta chain was identified during a study of shared clonotypes between healthy human individuals. General study findings and limits: Blood was the sole source, and tissue repertoires probably differ. It was the non-shared clonotypes that had lower generation probabilities than clonotypes shared by all four donors. Across subsets, estimated richness was generally greater for naive than for memory populations.

The germline gives CDR1 KGHSH, CDR2 LQKENI. CDR3 size: 17 residues. The germline V and J ends were trimmed by 1 base and 0 bases, with 15 bases remaining between them. Comments on this clone: Its antigen is undetermined.

Adult donors, all healthy and HIV-negative, had no recent acute infections or vaccinations. TCRdb's copy holds only in-frame clones and misses some; the assay was immunoSEQ multiplex PCR. The table includes 2 million to 3 million clones, over 85% detected once. The TCR originated in a man between 18 and 35 years old in good health. Some clones in this sample may be carry-over from other donors' samples. Specimen: naive CD4+ T cells from PBMCs. This sample's subset: CD45RA+ positively selected. The chain recombines TRBV18 with TRBJ2-5; D unclear. The CDR3 bases are TGTGCCAGCTCACCACGCCAGGCACAACCCTACCAAGAGACCCAGTACTTC. Protein sequence: CASSPRQAQPYQETQYF.